A single sample gave rise to the 5 T cell receptor beta chains below, sequenced in a study of cytomegalovirus exposure and HLA in healthy donors. Amplification used 60 Vbeta primers and 13 Jbeta primers. Sequencing was performed with immunoSEQ multiplex PCR; in TCRdb, only in-frame clones are kept and a portion is missing. The sample gives fewer than 200,000 clones, about 64% of which show up once; approximately 1.5% is in the top ten. What was sequenced was PBMCs. The receptor set was obtained from a middle-aged man in good health and CMV-seronegative.

The chain joins TRBV5-6 to TRBJ2-5; TRBD2 matches at 9 bases. V was clipped by 5 bases and J by 4 bases; unmatched bases: 12. CDR1 SGHDT and CDR2 YYEEEE come from the germline V gene. CDR3 size: 16 residues. The CDR3 here is CASREFGLATAETQYF. The DNA of the CDR3 is TGTGCCAGCAGAGAGTTCGGACTAGCGACCGCAGAGACCCAGTACTTC.

V gene TRBV5-1 combines with J gene TRBJ1-2; 10 bases align to TRBD1. Per the germline V gene, CDR1 is SGHRS and CDR2 is YFSETQ. The CDR3 is 16 residues long. V lost 1 base to trimming and J lost 2 bases; unmatched junction nucleotides: 5. The chain's CDR3 is CASSLSGQGGNYGYTF. The CDR3 region has the DNA TGCGCCAGCAGCTTGAGCGGACAGGGGGGGAACTATGGCTACACCTTC.

The chain is built from TRBV6-1 and TRBJ2-7; no definite D call. Trimming took 10 bases from V and 4 from J, leaving 8 bases between them. This CDR3 has 10 amino acids. CDR1 is MNHNS and CDR2 is SASEGT in the germline V gene. CDR3 sequence reads: CATWRYEQYF. The DNA for the CDR3 is TGTGCCACCTGGCGGTACGAGCAGTACTTC.

The J gene is TRBJ1-2, the V gene TRBV19; 7 bases match TRBD1. Germline loops: CDR1 LNHDA, CDR2 SQIVND (reference sequence). The CDR3 has 14 amino acids. V lost 7 bases, J lost 2 bases, and 7 bases stayed unmatched. Here the CDR3 DNA reads TGTGCCAGTATTCCGGGACAGCTAAACTATGGCTACACCTTC. This encodes CASIPGQLNYGYTF. Complete variable domain (other parts from reference TRBV19 and TRBJ1-2): DGGITQSPKYLFRKEGQNVTLSCEQNLNHDAMYWYRQDPGQGLRLIYYSQIVNDFQKGDIAEGYSVSREKKESFPLTVTSAQKNPTAFYLCASIPGQLNYGYTFGSGTRLTVV.

The J gene is TRBJ2-4, the V gene TRBV5-4, with D perhaps TRBD1 (7 bases). Trimming cost V 0 bases and J 14 bases, with 15 bases left between them. The CDR3 runs 13 residues. Germline V gives CDR1 SGHNT, CDR2 YYREEE (reference sequence). CDR3 in amino acids: CASSLAGARGEYF. The CDR3 DNA reads as TGTGCCAGCAGCTTGGCCGGGGCCAGGGGGGAGTACTTC.